The 20 T cell receptor beta chains reported below all come from one sample, sequenced in a study of shared clonotypes between healthy human individuals. Assay used: immunoSEQ multiplex PCR; TCRdb lists only in-frame clones, some missing. The sample lists about 2.4 million clones, approximately 93% occurring once. The specimen sequenced was naive CD4+ T cells from PBMCs. Subset described: CD45RA+ positively selected. The source of these receptors is a man between 18 and 29 years old in good health. Some clones in this sample may be carry-over from other donors' samples.

As regards this clone: Other DNA sequences from this sample encode an identical CDR3 as well. The rearrangement joins TRBV11-2 to TRBJ1-1; D is uncertain. The CDR3 consists of 13 residues. The V gene's germline CDR1 is SGHAT and CDR2 FQNNGV. Trimming took off 2 bases at V and 1 base at J, with 5 bases between the two ends. This CDR3 is CASSLRANTEAFF. The CDR3 DNA reads as TGTGCCAGCAGCTTACGGGCGAACACTGAAGCTTTCTTT.

This chain connects TRBV5-1 to TRBJ1-1, with TRBD1 as a possible D gene (6 bases). Germline CDR1 is SGHRS and CDR2 is YFSETQ. V was cut by 1 base and J by 4 bases, with 14 bases left in between. The CDR3 covers 15 residues. CDR3 region: CASSLIQGGGTEAFF. CDR3 nucleotide sequence: TGCGCCAGCAGCTTGATACAGGGAGGAGGCACTGAAGCTTTCTTT.

The chain has TRBV6-1 and TRBJ2-7; D is ambiguous. The germline gives CDR1 MNHNS, CDR2 SASEGT. This CDR3 comprises 15 residues. V was cut by 6 bases and J by 6 bases, with 21 bases left in between. The CDR3, as DNA: TGTGCCAGCAGGGGATTTTCCGTAGGTACTTCCGAGCAGTACTTC. Its translation: CASRGFSVGTSEQYF.

The chain joins TRBV5-1 to TRBJ2-7; D gene uncertain. CDR1 is SGHRS and CDR2 is YFSETQ in the germline V gene. CDR3 length: 14 residues. Trimming stripped 0 bases from V and 0 bases from J, with 7 bases between. DNA of the CDR3: TGCGCCAGCAGCTTGGTCGACAACTCCTACGAGCAGTACTTC. It translates to CASSLVDNSYEQYF.

V gene TRBV15 combines with J gene TRBJ1-4; D gene ambiguous. This CDR3 region has 15 residues. Germline V lookup: CDR1 LNHNV, CDR2 YYDKDF (reference sequence). The ends were cut back, 0 bases at V and 5 bases at J, with 10 bases in the middle. CDR3 DNA: TGTGCCACCAGCAGAGATCTACATCACAATGAAAAACTGTTTTTT. This translates into CATSRDLHHNEKLFF.

This clone was observed a handful of times. Additional DNA sequences in this sample encode the identical CDR3. The V call is TRBV28, the J call TRBJ1-2, with D unclear. The V gene lost 3 bases and the J gene lost 2 bases, with 7 bases spanning the gap. Germline assignment: CDR1 MDHEN and CDR2 SYDVKM. The CDR3 covers 13 residues. CDR3: CASSFKGNYGYTF. CDR3 in DNA: TGTGCCAGCAGTTTTAAAGGGAACTATGGCTACACCTTC.

V gene TRBV6-1 combines with J gene TRBJ1-4, with D unclear. CDR3 length: 16 residues. Trimming took 1 base from V and 0 from J, leaving 9 bases between them. The germline gives CDR1 MNHNS, CDR2 SASEGT. The CDR3: CASSEVRAATNEKLFF. The CDR3 DNA reads as TGTGCCAGCAGTGAAGTTCGGGCAGCAACTAATGAAAAACTGTTTTTT.

V usage is TRBV28 and J usage is TRBJ1-3; TRBD1 might be the D (6 bases). The germline V gene encodes CDR1 MDHEN and CDR2 SYDVKM. V lost 5 bases and J 0 bases, leaving 11 bases between the germline ends. The CDR3 has 15 amino acids. In DNA, the CDR3 is TGTGCCAGCAGTGGAAGACAGGACTCTGGAAACACCATATATTTT. Its translation: CASSGRQDSGNTIYF.

The chain combines TRBV4-1 with TRBJ2-1; TRBD2 aligns across 11 bases. The trim removed 8 bases at V and 0 bases at J, leaving 15 bases unmatched. The CDR3 has 19 residues. Germline CDR1 MGHRA, CDR2 YSYEKL. The CDR3 here is CASGSVVAGGGSSYNEQFF. The CDR3 region has the DNA TGCGCCAGCGGCTCGGTGGTAGCGGGAGGGGGGAGCTCCTACAATGAGCAGTTCTTC.

The rearrangement links TRBV4-2 to TRBJ1-5; D may be TRBD1 (5 bases). With 4 bases removed from V and 2 bases from J, the gap between germline ends came to 12 bases. The germline V gene has CDR1 LGHNA and CDR2 YNFKEQ. The CDR3 contains 15 residues. For the CDR3, the DNA is TGTGCCAGCAGCCGGGACCGGAGGGGCAATCAGCCCCAGCATTTT. Protein product: CASSRDRRGNQPQHF.

The count of this clone is one. The chain employs TRBV10-3 and TRBJ2-2, with no clear D. This CDR3 has 15 residues. V dropped 7 bases and J dropped 2 bases, with 14 bases sitting between them. Germline values: CDR1 ENHRY, CDR2 SYGVKD. This CDR3 reads CAIKGKADNTGELFF. The CDR3 nucleotides read TGTGCCATCAAAGGGAAGGCTGACAACACCGGGGAGCTGTTTTTT.

The rearrangement uses TRBV4-1 and TRBJ1-1; no definite D call. Germline assignment: CDR1 MGHRA and CDR2 YSYEKL. The CDR3 extends over 15 amino acids. V dropped 0 bases and J dropped 0 bases, with 8 bases sitting between them. This chain's CDR3 is CASSQEPVMNTEAFF. In DNA, the CDR3 is TGCGCCAGCAGCCAAGAGCCGGTCATGAACACTGAAGCTTTCTTT.

This clone occurred a few times. The V call is TRBV5-1, the J call TRBJ2-7, with 9 positions matching TRBD1. This CDR3 is 14 amino acids long. V shed 4 bases and J 5 bases; nucleotides not matched to a gene: 7. CDR1 is SGHRS, CDR2 YFSETQ, per germline. CDR3 nucleotides: TGCGCCAGCAGCACCCCGGGACAGGGCCACGAGCAGTACTTC. It yields the protein CASSTPGQGHEQYF.

The V gene is TRBV28, the J gene TRBJ1-5; 7 bases are shared with TRBD1. This CDR3 has 16 amino acids. J gave up 0 bases and V 6 bases, and 8 bases lay outside the gene matches. CDR1 is MDHEN and CDR2 is SYDVKM in the germline V gene. In DNA, the CDR3 is TGTGCCAGCAGCGTGACAGGGAAGGGTAGCAATCAGCCCCAGCATTTT. Its translation: CASSVTGKGSNQPQHF.

V is TRBV5-1 and J is TRBJ1-1; D uncertain. The CDR3 spans 13 residues. V was pared by 0 bases and J by 3 bases, with 6 bases between. The V gene's germline CDR1 is SGHRS and CDR2 YFSETQ. This chain's CDR3 is CASSLDVDTEAFF. The CDR3 nucleotides read TGCGCCAGCAGCTTGGATGTGGACACTGAAGCTTTCTTT.

Notes on this clone: The sample contains more than one DNA sequence encoding this CDR3. The J gene is TRBJ2-5, the V gene TRBV5-1, with D unresolved. The CDR3 covers 13 residues. The germline gives CDR1 SGHRS, CDR2 YFSETQ. Trimming removed 2 bases at V and 3 bases at J, with 8 bases between. The CDR3 protein is CASSFSGEETQYF. The CDR3 coding sequence is TGCGCCAGCAGCTTTAGTGGAGAAGAGACCCAGTACTTC.

The chain is built from TRBV5-6 and TRBJ2-1; D possibly matches TRBD1 or TRBD2 (5 bases each). The V gene lost 7 bases and the J gene lost 8 bases, with 19 bases spanning the gap. The CDR3 extends over 14 amino acids. CDR1 SGHDT and CDR2 YYEEEE come from the germline V gene. CDR3 sequence (DNA): TGTGCCAGCCAACTCCGAGGGGATGTCTATGAGCAGTTCTTC. It codes for CASQLRGDVYEQFF.

This chain uses TRBV28 with TRBJ2-7; D remains ambiguous. The CDR3 spans 14 residues. Trimming removed 8 bases at V and 5 bases at J, with 19 bases between. CDR1 is MDHEN and CDR2 is SYDVKM in the germline V gene. The CDR3 DNA is TGTGCCAGCCTTACACCGGGTAGGAGCCACGAGCAGTACTTC. Translated: CASLTPGRSHEQYF.

This clone turned up a few times. This chain connects TRBV7-8 to TRBJ1-6; 8 bases are a match to TRBD1. Germline CDR1 SGHVS, CDR2 FQNEAQ. The CDR3 contains 15 residues. The V segment lost 3 bases and the J segment 6 bases; nucleotides outside the gene matches: 4. The CDR3 DNA reads as TGTGCCAGCAGCTTCCGACAGGGGTCTAATTCACCCCTCCACTTT. The encoded protein is CASSFRQGSNSPLHF.

J is TRBJ2-5 and V is TRBV20-1, with TRBD1 identical over 7 bases. V dropped 8 bases and J dropped 10; count of bases not matched to a gene: 10. From germline, CDR1 is DFQATT and CDR2 SNEGSKA (reference sequence). This CDR3 region has 11 residues. The CDR3 nucleotides are TGCAGTCTATATTTACCAGGGGGCCAGTACTTC. It yields the protein CSLYLPGGQYF.